These T cell receptor beta chains were read from a single sample in a study of CD8+CD57+ T cells in acquired aplastic anemia. TCRdb recomputed calls from the reads with MiXCR, one row per CDR3 protein. Here the sample spans roughly 170,000 distinct CDR3 sequences, 48% being singletons. Material for sequencing was sorted CD4+, CD8+, or CD8+CD57+ T cells (not recorded which) from PBMCs. The receptor set was obtained from a human donor with aplastic anemia. Both conserved end residues are part of each CDR3. D genes are given only for firm matches. The size entry is marked missing in some rows and otherwise reads once, few, many or a size class.

d_gene	abundance	j_gene	v_gene	CDR3aa	CDR3nt
.	many	TRBJ2-2	TRBV24-1	CATGGGANTGELFF	TGTGCCACCGGCGGCGGAGCGAACACCGGGGAGCTGTTTTTT
.	.	TRBJ1-5	TRBV20-1	CSARDARGSNSNQPQQF	TGCAGTGCTAGAGATGCAAGGGGCAGCAATAGCAATCAGCCCCAGCAATTT
.	.	TRBJ1-6	TRBV11-2	CASRPGFRDSPLHF	TGTGCCAGCAGACCCGGGTTCCGGGATTCACCCCTCCACTTT
.	.	TRBJ1-4	TRBV2	CASKGWAGPEKLFF	TGTGCCAGCAAGGGTTGGGCAGGTCCTGAAAAACTGTTTTTT
.	many	TRBJ2-7	TRBV5-1	CASSFDIGGYEQYF	TGCGCCAGCAGCTTTGACATCGGAGGCTACGAGCAGTACTTC
TRBD1	.	TRBJ1-2	TRBV20-1	CSAREAPGQGSGYTF	TGCAGTGCTAGAGAGGCACCGGGACAGGGTAGCGGCTACACCTTC
TRBD1	.	TRBJ2-3	TRBV24-1	CATSDYGTGSGDTQYF	TGTGCCACCAGTGACTATGGGACAGGGAGTGGAGATACGCAGTATTTT
.	many	TRBJ1-4	TRBV24-1	CATSDRGYSNEKLFF	TGTGCCACCAGTGATCGGGGATATTCAAATGAAAAACTGTTTTTT
TRBD2	once	TRBJ2-2	TRBV20-1	CSAFGGAGELFF	TGCAGTGCCTTCGGGGGGGCCGGGGAGCTGTTTTTT
.	many	TRBJ1-2	TRBV5-1	CASSDPNTGPTNYGYTF	TGCGCCAGCAGCGATCCAAATACAGGGCCCACCAACTATGGCTACACCTTC
.	.	TRBJ2-1	TRBV6-1	CTSSLPPVYEQFF	TGTACCAGCAGCCTACCCCCGGTATATGAGCAGTTCTTC
.	.	TRBJ2-7	TRBV5-1	CASGTGTPSYEQYF	TGCGCCAGCGGAACCGGGACTCCCAGCTACGAGCAGTACTTC
.	.	TRBJ1-3	TRBV18	CASSPPYQASGNTIYF	TGTGCCAGCTCACCACCGTACCAGGCGTCTGGAAACACCATATATTTT
TRBD1	.	TRBJ2-7	TRBV6-5	CASSSLWTGGSSYEQYF	TGTGCCAGCAGTTCCCTTTGGACAGGCGGAAGCTCCTACGAGCAGTACTTC
.	.	TRBJ1-2	TRBV15	CATSRDTYGYTF	TGTGCCACCAGCAGAGACACGTATGGCTACACCTTC
.	.	TRBJ1-2	TRBV6-4	CASRTDQPTSYGYTF	TGTGCCAGCAGGACGGACCAACCCACCAGCTATGGCTACACCTTC
.	many	TRBJ2-3	TRBV10-3	CAIRGASSTDTQYF	TGTGCCATCAGAGGGGCCTCGAGCACAGATACGCAGTATTTT
.	few	TRBJ2-3	TRBV11-2	CASSQFRPPTDTQYF	TGTGCCAGCAGCCAGTTCAGGCCCCCCACAGATACGCAGTATTTT
TRBD1	many	TRBJ1-5	TRBV19	CASEKWTGDNQPQHF	TGTGCCAGCGAGAAATGGACAGGGGATAATCAGCCCCAGCATTTT
.	.	TRBJ2-3	TRBV19	CASSIEWQGGDTDTQYF	TGTGCCAGTAGTATAGAGTGGCAGGGTGGAGACACAGATACGCAGTATTTT
.	.	TRBJ2-5	TRBV7-2	CASTTSQETQYF	TGTGCCAGCACCACCTCCCAAGAGACCCAGTACTTC
TRBD2	.	TRBJ2-1	TRBV6-1	CASSEQGLAGNYNEQFF	TGTGCCAGCAGTGAACAAGGACTAGCGGGTAACTACAATGAGCAGTTCTTC
.	once	TRBJ2-1	TRBV15	CATSSPLADPYNEQFF	TGTGCCACCAGCAGCCCTTTAGCGGACCCCTACAATGAGCAGTTCTTC
.	.	TRBJ2-7	TRBV20-1	CSASPGTVLYEQYF	TGCAGTGCTAGCCCCGGGACGGTGCTGTACGAGCAGTACTTC
.	many	TRBJ1-1	TRBV6-1	CASRRVAGDTEAFF	TGTGCCAGCAGACGGGTGGCTGGCGACACTGAAGCTTTCTTT
.	.	TRBJ2-5	TRBV24-1	CATSAWGEETRYF	TGTGCCACCAGTGCCTGGGGCGAGGAGACCCGGTACTTC
.	once	TRBJ1-1	TRBV19	CASSIIGGMTEAFF	TGTGCCAGTAGTATTATCGGGGGGATGACTGAAGCTTTCTTT
.	.	TRBJ2-3	TRBV20-1	CSARGSTSRGSTDTQYF	TGCAGTGCTAGAGGGAGCACTAGCAGGGGCAGCACAGATACGCAGTATTTT
.	.	TRBJ2-7	TRBV15	CATSRDRGPSGYEQYF	TGTGCCACCAGCAGAGACCGAGGACCCTCAGGGTACGAGCAGTACTTC
.	few	TRBJ2-7	TRBV2	CASSEGRVSYEQYF	TGTGCCAGCAGTGAAGGACGGGTCTCCTACGAGCAGTACTTC
.	.	TRBJ2-5	TRBV25-1	CASSDSRGAGIQETQYF	TGTGCCAGCAGTGATTCGCGGGGCGCGGGAATCCAAGAGACCCAGTACTTC
.	many	TRBJ1-3	TRBV7-9	CASSLMTGNTIYF	TGTGCCAGCAGCTTGATGACAGGAAACACCATATATTTT
TRBD1	.	TRBJ1-2	TRBV25-1	CASNRGGSGYTF	TGTGCCAGCAACAGGGGAGGTAGTGGCTACACCTTC
TRBD1	once	TRBJ2-7	TRBV29-1	CSSLQGQGYEQYF	TGCAGCAGTCTCCAAGGACAGGGATACGAGCAGTACTTC
.	once	TRBJ1-2	TRBV20-1	CSARPGTFYGYTF	TGCAGTGCTAGGCCTGGGACATTTTATGGCTACACCTTC
TRBD1	.	TRBJ1-1	TRBV7-9	CASSLGDSEAFF	TGTGCCAGCAGCTTAGGGGACAGTGAAGCTTTCTTT
TRBD2	many	TRBJ2-3	TRBV15	CATSSGLAGRSLTGTDTQYF	TGTGCCACCAGCAGCGGACTAGCGGGGAGATCGTTAACAGGCACAGATACGCAGTATTTT
.	.	TRBJ1-2	TRBV7-8	CASSLVRWPAYGYTF	TGTGCCAGCAGCTTAGTAAGGTGGCCAGCTTATGGCTACACCTTC
.	.	TRBJ1-5	TRBV20-1	CSARRGTRWGNQPQHF	TGCAGTGCTAGACGGGGGACAAGGTGGGGCAATCAGCCCCAGCATTTT
.	.	TRBJ1-3	TRBV28	CASTVGGEVRGNTIYF	TGTGCCAGCACCGTAGGGGGGGAGGTGCGTGGAAACACCATATATTTT
.	once	TRBJ2-1	TRBV9	CASSVGGLPSEQFF	TGTGCCAGCAGCGTAGGGGGGTTACCCAGTGAGCAGTTCTTC
TRBD2	.	TRBJ2-3	TRBV6-1	CASRELAGGPLDTHYF	TGTGCCAGCAGGGAACTAGCGGGGGGGCCTTTAGATACGCACTATTTT
.	.	TRBJ2-7	TRBV29-1	CSFDGYEQYF	TGCAGCTTCGACGGGTACGAGCAGTACTTC
.	.	TRBJ2-7	TRBV7-7	CASSQRAGTNYEQYF	TGTGCCAGCAGTCAAAGGGCGGGGACCAACTACGAGCAGTACTTC
.	.	TRBJ2-6	TRBV30	CAWRRGRLSTGANVLTF	TGTGCCTGGAGGAGGGGTAGGCTCTCGACTGGGGCCAACGTCCTGACTTTC
TRBD2	.	TRBJ2-7	TRBV20-1	CSARAGLAVHEQYF	TGCAGTGCTAGAGCGGGACTAGCGGTCCACGAGCAGTACTTC
.	many	TRBJ2-5	TRBV5-4	CASSQEVKETQYF	TGTGCCAGCAGCCAGGAGGTGAAGGAGACCCAGTACTTC
.	.	TRBJ1-1	TRBV12-3/TRBV12-4	CASSLGVSPEAFF	TGTGCCAGCAGTTTAGGGGTTAGTCCTGAAGCTTTCTTT
.	many	TRBJ2-7	TRBV9	CASSPRSASYEQYF	TGTGCCAGCAGCCCTCGGTCAGCATCATACGAGCAGTACTTC
TRBD2	.	TRBJ2-7	TRBV7-2	CASGGGGYEQYF	TGTGCTTCGGGTGGGGGGGGGTACGAGCAGTACTTC